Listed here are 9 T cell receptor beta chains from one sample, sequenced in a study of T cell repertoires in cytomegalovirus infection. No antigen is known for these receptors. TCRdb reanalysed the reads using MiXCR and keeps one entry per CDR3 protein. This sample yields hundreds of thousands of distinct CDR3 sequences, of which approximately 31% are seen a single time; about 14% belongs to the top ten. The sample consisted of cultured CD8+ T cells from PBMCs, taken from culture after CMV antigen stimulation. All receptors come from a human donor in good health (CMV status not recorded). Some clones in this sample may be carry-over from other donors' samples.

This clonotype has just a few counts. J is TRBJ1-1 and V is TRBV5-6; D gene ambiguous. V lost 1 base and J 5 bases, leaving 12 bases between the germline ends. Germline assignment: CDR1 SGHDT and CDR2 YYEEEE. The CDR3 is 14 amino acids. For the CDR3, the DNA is TGTGCCAGCAGCTTGACGGACCCGGGGACTGAAGCTTTCTTT. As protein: CASSLTDPGTEAFF. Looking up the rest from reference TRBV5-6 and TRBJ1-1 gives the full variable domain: DAGVTQSPTHLIKTRGQQVTLRCSPKSGHDTVSWYQQALGQGPQFIFQYYEEEERQRGNFPDRFSGHQFPNYSSELNVNALLLGDSALYLCASSLTDPGTEAFFGQGTRLTVV.

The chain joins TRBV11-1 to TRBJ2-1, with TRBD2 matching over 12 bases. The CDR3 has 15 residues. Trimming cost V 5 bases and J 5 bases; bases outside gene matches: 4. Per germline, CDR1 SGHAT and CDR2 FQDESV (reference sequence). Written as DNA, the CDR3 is TGTGCCAGCAGCAGGACTAGCGGGGACCACAATGAGCAGTTCTTC. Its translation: CASSRTSGDHNEQFF.

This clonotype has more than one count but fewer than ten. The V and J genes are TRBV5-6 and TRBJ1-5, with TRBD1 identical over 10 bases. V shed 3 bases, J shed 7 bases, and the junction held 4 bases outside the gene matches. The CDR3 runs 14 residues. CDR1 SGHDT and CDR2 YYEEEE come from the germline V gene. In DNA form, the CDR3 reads TGTGCCAGCAGCTGGAGGACAGGGGGACAGCCCCAGCATTTT. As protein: CASSWRTGGQPQHF.

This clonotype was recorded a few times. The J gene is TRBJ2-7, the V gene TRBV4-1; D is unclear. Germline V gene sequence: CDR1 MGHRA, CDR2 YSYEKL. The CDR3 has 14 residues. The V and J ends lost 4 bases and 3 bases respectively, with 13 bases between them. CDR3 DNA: TGCGCCAGCAGCCCAGGTCTCAGAGACTACGAGCAGTACGTC. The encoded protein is CASSPGLRDYEQYV.

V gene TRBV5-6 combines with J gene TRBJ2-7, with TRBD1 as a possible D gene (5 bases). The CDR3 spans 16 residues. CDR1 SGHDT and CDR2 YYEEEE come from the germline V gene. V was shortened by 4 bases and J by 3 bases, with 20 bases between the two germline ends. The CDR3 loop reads CASSQAPRTSFYEQYV. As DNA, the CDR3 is TGTGCCAGCAGCCAAGCCCCGAGGACAAGCTTCTACGAGCAGTACGTC.

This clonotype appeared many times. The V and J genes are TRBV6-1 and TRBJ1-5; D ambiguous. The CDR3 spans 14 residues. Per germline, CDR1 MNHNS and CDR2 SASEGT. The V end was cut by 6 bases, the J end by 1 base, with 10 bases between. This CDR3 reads CASSLYDSNQPQHF. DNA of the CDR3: TGTGCCAGCAGCCTTTATGACAGCAATCAGCCCCAGCATTTT.

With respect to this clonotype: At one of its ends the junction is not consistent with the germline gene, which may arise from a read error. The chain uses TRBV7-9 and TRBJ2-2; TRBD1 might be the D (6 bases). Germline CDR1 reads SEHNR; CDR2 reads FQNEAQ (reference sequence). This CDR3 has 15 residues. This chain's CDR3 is CANSLQGAGTGELFF. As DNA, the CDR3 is TGTGCCAACAGCTTACAGGGCGCGGGCACCGGGGAGCTGTTTTTT.

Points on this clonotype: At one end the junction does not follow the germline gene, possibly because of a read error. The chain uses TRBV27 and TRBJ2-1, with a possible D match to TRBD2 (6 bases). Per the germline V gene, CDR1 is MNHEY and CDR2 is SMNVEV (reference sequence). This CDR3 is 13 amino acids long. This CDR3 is CANSWRGYDEQFF. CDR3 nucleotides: TGTGCCAACAGTTGGCGGGGATATGATGAGCAGTTCTTC.

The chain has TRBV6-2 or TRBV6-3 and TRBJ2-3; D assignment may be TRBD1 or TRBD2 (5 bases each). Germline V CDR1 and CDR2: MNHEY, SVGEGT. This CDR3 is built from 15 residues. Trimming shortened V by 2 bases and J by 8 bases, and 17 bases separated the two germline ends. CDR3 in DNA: TGTGCCAGCAGTTACCCGGGACGACGGGGTGTTACGCAGTATTTT. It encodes CASSYPGRRGVTQYF.